By share, the clone carrying this TCR beta chain ranks as medium-sized (0.01 to 0.1%). Its matching antigen is unknown. Indicated treatment: roughly 11-day PBMC culture with coronavirus spike peptide pools or control peptides (ViraFEST assay). Cultured CD4+ T-cell DNA underwent Oncomine TCR Beta short-read sequencing. TCRdb ran MiXCR on the PCR reads and lists one entry per CDR3 protein. Here the sample spans fewer than 15,000 distinct CDR3 sequences, less than 45% being singletons. This sample stems from a study of vaccination and CD4 T cells after COVID-19. From germline, CDR1 is SGHNT and CDR2 YENEEA. The CDR3 runs to 12 residues.

The source of this sequence is a human donor who had recovered from COVID-19. The sequences come from CD4+ T cells from blood, cultured in vitro, collected after SARS-CoV-2 vaccination. The chain combines TRBV11-3 with TRBJ2-2; D might be TRBD2 (5 bases). The CDR3 bases are TGTGCTACGAGGGTTGGGACCGGGGAGCTGTTTTTT. As protein: CATRVGTGELFF.